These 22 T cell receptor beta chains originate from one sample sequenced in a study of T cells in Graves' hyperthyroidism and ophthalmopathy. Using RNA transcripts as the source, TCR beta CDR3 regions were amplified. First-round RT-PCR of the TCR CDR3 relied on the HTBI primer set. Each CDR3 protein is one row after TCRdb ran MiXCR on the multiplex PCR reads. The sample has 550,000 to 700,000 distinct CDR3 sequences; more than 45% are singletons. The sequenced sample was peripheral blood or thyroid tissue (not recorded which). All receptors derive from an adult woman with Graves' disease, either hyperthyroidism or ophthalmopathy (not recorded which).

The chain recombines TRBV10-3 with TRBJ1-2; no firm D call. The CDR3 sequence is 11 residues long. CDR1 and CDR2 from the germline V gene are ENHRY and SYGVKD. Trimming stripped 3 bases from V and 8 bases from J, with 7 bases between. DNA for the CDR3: TGTGCCATCAGTGAACTAGCGGGCTACACCTTC. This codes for CAISELAGYTF.

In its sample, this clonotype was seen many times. The CDR3 coding sequence is TGCGCCAGCAGTGAGTCCCGTAACGAGCAGTACTTC. This sequence encodes CASSESRNEQYF. V is TRBV10-2 and J is TRBJ2-7; D unresolved. V was pared by 0 bases and J by 5 bases, with 5 bases between. CDR1 and CDR2 (germline): WSHSY, SAAADI. The CDR3 length is 12 residues.

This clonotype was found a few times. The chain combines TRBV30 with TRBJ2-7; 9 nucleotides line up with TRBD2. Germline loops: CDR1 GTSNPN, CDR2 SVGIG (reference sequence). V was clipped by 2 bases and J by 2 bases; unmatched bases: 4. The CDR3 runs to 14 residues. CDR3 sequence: CAWSPAGGTYEQYF. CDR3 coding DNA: TGTGCCTGGAGTCCCGCGGGAGGGACCTACGAGCAGTACTTC. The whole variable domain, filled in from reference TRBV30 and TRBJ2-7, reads SQTIHQWPATLVQPVGSPLSLECTVEGTSNPNLYWYRQAAGRGLQLLFYSVGIGQISSEVPQNLSASRPQDRQFILSSKKLLLSDSGFYLCAWSPAGGTYEQYFGPGTRLTVT.

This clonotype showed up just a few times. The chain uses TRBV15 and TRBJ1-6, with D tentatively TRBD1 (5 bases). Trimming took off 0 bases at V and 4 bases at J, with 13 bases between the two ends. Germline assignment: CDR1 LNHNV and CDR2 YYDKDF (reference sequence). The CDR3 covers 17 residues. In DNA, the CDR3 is TGTGCCACCAGCAGAGATAACGCAGGGTTATATAATTCACCCCTCCACTTT. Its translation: CATSRDNAGLYNSPLHF.

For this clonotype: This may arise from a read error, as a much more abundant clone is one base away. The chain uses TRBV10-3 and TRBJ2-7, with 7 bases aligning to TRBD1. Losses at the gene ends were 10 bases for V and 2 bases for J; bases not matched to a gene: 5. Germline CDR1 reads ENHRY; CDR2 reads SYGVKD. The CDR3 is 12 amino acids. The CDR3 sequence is CASAGTAYEQYF. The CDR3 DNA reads TGTGCCAGCGCCGGGACAGCCTACGAGCAGTACTTC.

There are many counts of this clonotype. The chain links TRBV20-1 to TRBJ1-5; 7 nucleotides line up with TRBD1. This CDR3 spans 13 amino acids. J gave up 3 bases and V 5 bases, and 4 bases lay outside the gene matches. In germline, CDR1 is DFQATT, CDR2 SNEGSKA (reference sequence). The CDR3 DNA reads TGCAGTGCTCTCGACAGGGTCAATCAGCCCCAGCATTTT. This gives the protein CSALDRVNQPQHF.

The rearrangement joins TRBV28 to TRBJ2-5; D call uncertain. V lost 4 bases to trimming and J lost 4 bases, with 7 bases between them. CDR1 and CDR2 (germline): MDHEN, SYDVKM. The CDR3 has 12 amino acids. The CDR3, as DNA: TGTGCCAGCAGTTACCAGTCAGAGACCCAGTACTTC. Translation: CASSYQSETQYF.

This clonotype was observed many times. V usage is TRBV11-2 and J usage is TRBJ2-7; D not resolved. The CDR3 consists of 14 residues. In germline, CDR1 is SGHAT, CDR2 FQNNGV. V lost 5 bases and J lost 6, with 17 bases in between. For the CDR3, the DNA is TGTGCCAGCAGCCCCCACGGAAGGACGGGCGAGCAGTACTTC. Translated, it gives CASSPHGRTGEQYF. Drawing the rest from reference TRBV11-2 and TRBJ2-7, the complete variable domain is EAGVAQSPRYKIIEKRQSVAFWCNPISGHATLYWYQQILGQGPKLLIQFQNNGVVDDSQLPKDRFSAERLKGVDSTLKIQPAKLEDSAVYLCASSPHGRTGEQYFGPGTRLTVT.

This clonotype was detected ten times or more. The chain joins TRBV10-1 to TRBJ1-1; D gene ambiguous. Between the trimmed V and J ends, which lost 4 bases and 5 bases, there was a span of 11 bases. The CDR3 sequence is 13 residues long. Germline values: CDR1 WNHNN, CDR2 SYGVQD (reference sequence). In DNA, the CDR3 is TGCGCCAGCAGTGGGACGGTGGGGACTGAAGCTTTCTTT. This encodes CASSGTVGTEAFF.

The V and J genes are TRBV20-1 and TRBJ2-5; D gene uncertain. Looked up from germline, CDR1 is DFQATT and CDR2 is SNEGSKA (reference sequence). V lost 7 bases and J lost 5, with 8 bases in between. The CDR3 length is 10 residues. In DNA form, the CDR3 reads TGCAGTGGAGCGTTGGAGACCCAGTACTTC. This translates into CSGALETQYF.

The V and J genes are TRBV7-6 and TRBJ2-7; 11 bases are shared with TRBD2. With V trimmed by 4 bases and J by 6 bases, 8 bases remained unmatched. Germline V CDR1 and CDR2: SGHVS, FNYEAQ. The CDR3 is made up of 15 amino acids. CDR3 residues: CASSSGLAARGEQYF. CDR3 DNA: TGTGCCAGCAGCTCGGGACTAGCGGCTCGGGGCGAGCAGTACTTC. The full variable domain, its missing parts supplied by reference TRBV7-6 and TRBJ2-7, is GAGVSQSPRYKVTKRGQDVALRCDPISGHVSLYWYRQALGQGPEFLTYFNYEAQQDKSGLPNDRFSAERPEGSISTLTIQRTEQRDSAMYRCASSSGLAARGEQYFGPGTRLTVT.

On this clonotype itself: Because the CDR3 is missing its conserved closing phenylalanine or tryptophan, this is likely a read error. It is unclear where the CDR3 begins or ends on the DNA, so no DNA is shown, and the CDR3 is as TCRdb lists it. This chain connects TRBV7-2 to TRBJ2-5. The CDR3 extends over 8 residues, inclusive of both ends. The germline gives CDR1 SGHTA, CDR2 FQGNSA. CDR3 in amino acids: CASSLAVG.

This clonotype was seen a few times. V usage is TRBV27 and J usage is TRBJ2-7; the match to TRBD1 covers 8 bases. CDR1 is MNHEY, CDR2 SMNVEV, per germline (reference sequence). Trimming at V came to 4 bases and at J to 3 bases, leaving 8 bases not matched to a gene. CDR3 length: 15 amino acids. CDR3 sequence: CASSYSGGRVYEQYF. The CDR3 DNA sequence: TGTGCCAGCAGTTACTCAGGGGGCCGGGTCTACGAGCAGTACTTC.

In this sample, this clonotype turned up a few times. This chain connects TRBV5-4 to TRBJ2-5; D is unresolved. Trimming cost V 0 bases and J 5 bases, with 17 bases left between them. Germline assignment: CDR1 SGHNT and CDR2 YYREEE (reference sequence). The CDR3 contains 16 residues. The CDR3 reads CASSLVSTLSGETQYF. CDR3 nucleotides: TGTGCCAGCAGCTTGGTGTCTACCCTGTCTGGGGAGACCCAGTACTTC.

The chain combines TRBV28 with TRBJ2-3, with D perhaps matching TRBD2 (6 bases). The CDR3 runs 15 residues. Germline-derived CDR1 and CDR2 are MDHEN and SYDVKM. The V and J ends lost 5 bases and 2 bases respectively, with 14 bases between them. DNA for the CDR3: TGTGCCAGCAGTCGGACTATCCCGTTCACAGATACGCAGTATTTT. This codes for CASSRTIPFTDTQYF. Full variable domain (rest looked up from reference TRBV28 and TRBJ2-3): DVKVTQSSRYLVKRTGEKVFLECVQDMDHENMFWYRQDPGLGLRLIYFSYDVKMKEKGDIPEGYSVSREKKERFSLILESASTNQTSMYLCASSRTIPFTDTQYFGPGTRLTVL.

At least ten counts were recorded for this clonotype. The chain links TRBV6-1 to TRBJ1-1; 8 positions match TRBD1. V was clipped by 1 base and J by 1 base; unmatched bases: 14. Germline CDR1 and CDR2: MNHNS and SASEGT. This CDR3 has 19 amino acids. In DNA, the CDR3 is TGTGCCAGCAGTGAAGGGGTGCCGACAGGGGTTTTATGGAACACTGAAGCTTTCTTT. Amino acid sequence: CASSEGVPTGVLWNTEAFF.

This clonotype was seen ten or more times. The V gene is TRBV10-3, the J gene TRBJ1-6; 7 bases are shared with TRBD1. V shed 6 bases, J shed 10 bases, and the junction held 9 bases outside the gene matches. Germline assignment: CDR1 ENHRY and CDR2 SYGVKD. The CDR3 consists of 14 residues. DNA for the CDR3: TGTGCCATCAGGGCTCGGGACAGACTCTCACCCCTCCACTTT. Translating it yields CAIRARDRLSPLHF.

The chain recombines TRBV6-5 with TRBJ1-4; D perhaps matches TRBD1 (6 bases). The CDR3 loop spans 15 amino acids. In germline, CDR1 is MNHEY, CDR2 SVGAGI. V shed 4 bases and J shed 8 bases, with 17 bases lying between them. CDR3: CASSSLKGGGEKLFF. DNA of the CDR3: TGTGCCAGCAGTTCGTTAAAGGGTGGGGGCGAAAAACTGTTTTTT.

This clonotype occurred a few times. As DNA, the CDR3 is TGTGCCAGCAGTTTATCGATGGGACGGGCGAACACTGAAGCTTTCTTT. Amino acid sequence: CASSLSMGRANTEAFF. The chain links TRBV27 to TRBJ1-1, with D tentatively TRBD1 (5 bases). Trimming stripped 0 bases from V and 1 base from J, with 12 bases between. Germline V CDR1 and CDR2: MNHEY, SMNVEV (reference sequence). This CDR3 is 16 amino acids long.

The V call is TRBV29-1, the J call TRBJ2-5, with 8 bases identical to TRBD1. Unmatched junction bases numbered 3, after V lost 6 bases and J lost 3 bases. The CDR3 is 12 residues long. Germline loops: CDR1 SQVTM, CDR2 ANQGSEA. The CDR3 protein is CSVGTGEETQYF. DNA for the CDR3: TGCAGCGTAGGGACAGGAGAAGAGACCCAGTACTTC.

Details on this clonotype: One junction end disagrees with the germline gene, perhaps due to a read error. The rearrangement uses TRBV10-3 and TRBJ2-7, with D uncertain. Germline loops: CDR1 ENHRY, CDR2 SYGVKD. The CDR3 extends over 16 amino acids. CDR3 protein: CAIGPHVSSTSYGQYF. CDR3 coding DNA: TGTGCCATCGGACCTCATGTTAGCTCTACCTCCTACGGGCAGTACTTC.

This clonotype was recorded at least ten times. CDR3: CASSMGATEAFF. CDR3 DNA sequence: TGTGCCAGCAGTATGGGGGCAACTGAAGCTTTCTTT. This chain links TRBV7-8 with TRBJ1-1; perhaps TRBD1 as D (6 bases). Trimming removed 6 bases at V and 5 bases at J, with 10 bases between. This CDR3 is built from 12 residues. In germline, CDR1 is SGHVS, CDR2 FQNEAQ. The full variable domain, rest sourced from reference TRBV7-8 and TRBJ1-1, is GAGVSQSPRYKVAKRGQDVALRCDPISGHVSLFWYQQALGQGPEFLTYFQNEAQLDKSGLPSDRFFAERPEGSVSTLKIQRTQQEDSAVYLCASSMGATEAFFGQGTRLTVV.